Listed below are T cell receptor beta chains from one sample, sequenced in a study of regulatory T cells in long-lasting Graves disease. TCRdb recomputed calls from the multiplex PCR reads with MiXCR, one row per CDR3 protein. This sample carries 510,000 or so distinct CDR3 sequences, more than 10% of them seen once, and the ten largest clones take almost 9%. The data were also submitted as part of a second study, on T cells in Graves' hyperthyroidism and ophthalmopathy.

The sequences come from peripheral blood mononuclear cells (PBMCs), collected at new diagnosis, from a patient treated with antithyroid drugs. These receptors were taken from a woman aged 30 to 39 with Graves disease. Both conserved end residues are part of each CDR3. D genes are given only for firm matches. Not all rows give a size; the values are once, few, many and, for expanded clones, a class.

clone size	J gene	CDR3 length	V gene	D gene	CDR3 protein	CDR3 DNA
many	TRBJ1-1	12	TRBV2	.	CASSIRDTEAFF	TGTGCCAGCTCGATCAGGGACACTGAAGCTTTCTTT
many	TRBJ2-3	13	TRBV7-3	.	CASSSYRTDTQYF	TGTGCCAGCAGCTCCTACAGGACAGATACGCAGTATTTT
few	TRBJ2-7	14	TRBV5-4	TRBD2	CASSGGTSSYEQYF	TGTGCCAGCAGCGGTGGGACTAGCTCCTACGAGCAGTACTTC
few	TRBJ2-7	14	TRBV7-9	.	CASSLAFNSGEQYF	TGTGCCAGCAGCTTAGCGTTCAACTCGGGCGAGCAGTACTTC
few	TRBJ2-7	16	TRBV19	.	CASSISPLDGSYEQYF	TGTGCCAGTAGTATCTCCCCCCTGGACGGAAGCTACGAGCAGTACTTC
.	TRBJ2-7	15	TRBV5-6	TRBD2	CASSRGGRGAYEQYF	TGTGCCAGCAGCCGAGGAGGTCGGGGGGCCTACGAGCAGTACTTC
many	TRBJ2-7	14	TRBV5-1	.	CASSLVSGSYEQYF	TGCGCCAGCAGCTTGGTAAGCGGTTCCTACGAGCAGTACTTC
many	TRBJ2-1	13	TRBV7-2	TRBD1	CASSERTGGAQFF	TGTGCCAGCAGCGAACGGACAGGGGGGGCCCAGTTCTTC
many	TRBJ2-7	14	TRBV7-9	.	CASSLREVAYEQYF	TGTGCCAGCAGCTTGAGGGAGGTTGCCTACGAGCAGTACTTC
many	TRBJ2-7	14	TRBV2	.	CASSADIFSLEQYF	TGTGCCAGCAGTGCTGACATCTTCTCCTTGGAGCAGTACTTC
many	TRBJ2-1	15	TRBV28	TRBD2	CASRPPGTSSGEQFF	TGTGCCAGCAGACCACCCGGGACTAGCTCTGGTGAGCAGTTCTTC
many	TRBJ2-1	15	TRBV11-1	TRBD2	CASGSEREGLNEQFF	TGTGCCAGCGGGTCCGAGCGGGAGGGCCTCAATGAGCAGTTCTTC
many	TRBJ2-2	16	TRBV27	.	CASSFTGRQGTGELFF	TGTGCCAGCAGTTTTACCGGGCGTCAAGGGACCGGGGAGCTGTTTTTT
many	TRBJ1-1	11	TRBV28	.	CASSTGIGAFF	TGTGCCAGTAGCACAGGGATAGGAGCTTTCTTT
few	TRBJ2-7	15	TRBV27	TRBD2	CASSQESGSTYEQYF	TGTGCCAGCAGTCAGGAAAGCGGGAGCACCTACGAGCAGTACTTC
.	TRBJ2-2	14	TRBV4-1	.	CASRREGGTGELFF	TGCGCCAGCAGACGCGAGGGGGGCACCGGGGAGCTGTTTTTT
many	TRBJ2-1	14	TRBV2	TRBD2	CAHGGLVTDNEQFF	TGTGCCCACGGGGGACTAGTCACTGACAATGAGCAGTTCTTC
many	TRBJ2-5	14	TRBV10-3	TRBD2	CAISGSGSRETQYF	TGTGCCATCAGTGGTAGCGGGAGTCGGGAGACCCAGTACTTC
few	TRBJ2-2	15	TRBV4-1	.	CASSHSGFVTGELFF	TGCGCCAGCAGCCACTCAGGGTTTGTGACCGGGGAGCTGTTTTTT
many	TRBJ2-1	15	TRBV24-1	.	CATSDGQERFNEQFF	TGTGCCACCAGTGATGGTCAGGAGAGATTCAATGAGCAGTTCTTC
many	TRBJ2-1	15	TRBV28	TRBD1	CASTPGQGAYNEQFF	TGTGCCAGCACGCCGGGACAGGGGGCGTACAATGAGCAGTTCTTC
once	TRBJ2-2	13	TRBV10-1	.	CASSESGIDGLFF	TGCGCCAGCAGTGAGTCGGGGATAGATGGGCTGTTTTTT
.	TRBJ2-7	16	TRBV19	.	CATFPRTLTFSYEQYF	TGTGCCACCTTCCCGCGGACTCTGACTTTTAGTTACGAGCAGTACTTC
many	TRBJ2-3	17	TRBV6-1	.	CASSPYPDRRYTDTQYF	TGTGCCAGCAGTCCTTACCCGGACAGACGCTACACAGATACGCAGTATTTT
.	TRBJ1-5	15	TRBV20-1	.	CSAREGQFSNQPQHF	TGCAGTGCTAGAGAGGGGCAGTTTAGCAATCAGCCCCAGCATTTT
many	TRBJ2-7	15	TRBV5-6	.	CASSLYGTKRNEQYF	TGTGCCAGCAGCTTGTACGGGACAAAACGGAACGAGCAGTACTTC
few	TRBJ2-7	17	TRBV5-5	TRBD2	CASSLGSAGGPPYEQYF	TGTGCCAGCAGCTTGGGCTCGGCGGGAGGACCTCCCTACGAGCAGTACTTC
few	TRBJ1-2	12	TRBV28	.	CASSPAPYGYTF	TGTGCCAGCAGTCCAGCGCCCTATGGCTACACCTTC
many	TRBJ2-7	13	TRBV13	TRBD1	CASSLQGAKEQYF	TGTGCCAGCAGCTTACAGGGGGCCAAAGAGCAGTACTTC
.	TRBJ1-2	17	TRBV2	TRBD1	CASSPTGDSANFYGYTF	TGTGCCAGCAGCCCTACCGGGGACAGCGCCAACTTCTATGGCTACACCTTC
many	TRBJ1-1	14	TRBV28	.	CAGSLRRMNTEAFF	TGTGCCGGCAGTTTGCGTCGGATGAACACTGAAGCTTTCTTT
.	TRBJ1-2	14	TRBV5-1	TRBD1	CASRQDRGNYGYTF	TGCGCCAGCAGACAGGACAGGGGGAACTATGGCTACACCTTC
many	TRBJ2-5	16	TRBV9	TRBD2	CASSVEGSGRGETQYF	TGTGCCAGCAGCGTAGAAGGAAGCGGGAGAGGTGAGACCCAGTACTTC
many	TRBJ2-3	17	TRBV5-1	TRBD2	CASSSGLAGVGTDTQYF	TGCGCCAGCAGCTCAGGACTAGCGGGAGTAGGCACAGATACGCAGTATTTT
many	TRBJ2-1	12	TRBV30	.	CAWTDSLHEQFF	TGTGCCTGGACGGACAGTTTACATGAGCAGTTCTTC
many	TRBJ2-3	14	TRBV7-2	TRBD2	CASRRTSGTDTQYF	TGTGCCAGCAGGAGGACTAGCGGTACAGATACGCAGTATTTT
.	TRBJ2-7	18	TRBV7-7	TRBD1	CASSLRVRGRDRGYEQYF	TGTGCCAGCAGCTTAAGAGTAAGGGGCCGGGACAGGGGCTACGAGCAGTACTTC
many	TRBJ1-1	15	TRBV5-5	.	CASRATLLVNTEAFF	TGTGCCAGCAGAGCGACCTTGTTGGTGAACACTGAAGCTTTCTTT
many	TRBJ2-1	15	TRBV11-2	.	CASSRLQGSYNEQFF	TGTGCCAGCAGCCGCCTCCAGGGCTCCTACAATGAGCAGTTCTTC
.	TRBJ2-3	14	TRBV29-1	.	CSVGLAGLTDTQYF	TGCAGCGTTGGTTTGGCGGGGCTCACAGATACGCAGTATTTT
many	TRBJ2-1	15	TRBV12-3/TRBV12-4	TRBD2	CASSFGLAGRDEQFF	TGTGCCAGCAGTTTCGGCCTAGCGGGAAGGGATGAGCAGTTCTTC
.	TRBJ2-5	16	TRBV20-1	TRBD2	CSARDGQRESRETQYF	TGCAGTGCTAGAGATGGCCAGCGGGAGTCTCGAGAGACCCAGTACTTC
many	TRBJ2-1	15	TRBV15	TRBD2	CATSRPSGSYNEQFF	TGTGCCACCAGCAGACCTAGCGGGTCCTACAATGAGCAGTTCTTC
many	TRBJ2-7	14	TRBV2	.	CASRGDTTSYEQYF	TGTGCCAGCAGGGGGGACACTACCTCCTACGAGCAGTACTTC
.	TRBJ1-4	14	TRBV20-1	.	CSARVGGGNEKLFF	TGCAGTGCTAGAGTCGGGGGTGGGAATGAAAAACTGTTTTTT
many	TRBJ2-3	17	TRBV7-8	.	CASSLGLMSSNTDTQYF	TGTGCCAGCAGCTTAGGCTTAATGTCTAGCAACACAGATACGCAGTATTTT
many	TRBJ1-6	12	TRBV30	.	CAWRGPTTPLHF	TGTGCCTGGAGGGGCCCGACTACACCCCTCCACTTT
.	TRBJ2-4	14	TRBV30	.	CAWMGRGSKNIQYF	TGTGCCTGGATGGGCCGGGGATCCAAAAACATTCAGTACTTC